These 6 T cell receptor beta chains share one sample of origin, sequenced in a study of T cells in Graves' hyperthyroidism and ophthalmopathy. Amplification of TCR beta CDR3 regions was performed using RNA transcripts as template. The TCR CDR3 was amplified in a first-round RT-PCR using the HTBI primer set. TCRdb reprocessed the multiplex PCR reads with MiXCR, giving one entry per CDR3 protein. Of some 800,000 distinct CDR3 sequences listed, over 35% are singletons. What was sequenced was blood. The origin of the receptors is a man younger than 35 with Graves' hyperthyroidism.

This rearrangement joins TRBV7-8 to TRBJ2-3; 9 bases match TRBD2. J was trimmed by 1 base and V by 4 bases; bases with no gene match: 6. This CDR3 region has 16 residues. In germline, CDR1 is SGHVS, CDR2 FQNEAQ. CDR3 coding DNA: TGTGCCAGCAGCTCCGGACTAGCGTGGGGCACAGATACGCAGTATTTT. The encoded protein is CASSSGLAWGTDTQYF.

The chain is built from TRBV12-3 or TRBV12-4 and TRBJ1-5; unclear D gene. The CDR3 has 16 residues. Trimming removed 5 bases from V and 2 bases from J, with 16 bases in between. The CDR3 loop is CASSDRVRSGNQPQHF. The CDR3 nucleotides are TGTGCCAGCAGTGATCGGGTACGCAGCGGCAATCAGCCCCAGCATTTT.

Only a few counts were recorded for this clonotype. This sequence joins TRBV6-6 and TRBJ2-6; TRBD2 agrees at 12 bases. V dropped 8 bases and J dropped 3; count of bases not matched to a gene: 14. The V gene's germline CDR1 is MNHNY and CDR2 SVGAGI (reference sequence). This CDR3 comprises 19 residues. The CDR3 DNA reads TGTGCCAGCGGATTCCTGACTAGCGGGGGCCCTAATGGGGCCAACGTCCTGACTTTC. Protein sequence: CASGFLTSGGPNGANVLTF.

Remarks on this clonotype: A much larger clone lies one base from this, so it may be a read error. In DNA, the CDR3 is TGTGCTAGCCTAACCCCCAGGGATAGTTCACCCCTCCACTTT. Translation: CASLTPRDSSPLHF. J is TRBJ1-6 and V is TRBV7-7; the D gene is possibly TRBD1 (5 bases). In germline, CDR1 is SSHAT, CDR2 FNYEAQ (reference sequence). The CDR3 loop spans 14 amino acids.

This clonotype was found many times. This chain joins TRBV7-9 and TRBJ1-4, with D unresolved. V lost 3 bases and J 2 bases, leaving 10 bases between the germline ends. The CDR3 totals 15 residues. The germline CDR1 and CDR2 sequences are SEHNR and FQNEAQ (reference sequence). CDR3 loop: CASSLLGRTNEKLFF. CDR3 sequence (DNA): TGTGCCAGCAGCTTGCTCGGGAGGACTAATGAAAAACTGTTTTTT.

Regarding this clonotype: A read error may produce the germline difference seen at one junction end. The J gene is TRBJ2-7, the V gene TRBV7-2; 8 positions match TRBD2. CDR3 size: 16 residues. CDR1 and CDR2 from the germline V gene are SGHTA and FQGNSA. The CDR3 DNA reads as TGTGCCAGCAGCCCACCGGGACTAGGGATAACCTACGGGCAGTACTTT. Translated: CASSPPGLGITYGQYF.